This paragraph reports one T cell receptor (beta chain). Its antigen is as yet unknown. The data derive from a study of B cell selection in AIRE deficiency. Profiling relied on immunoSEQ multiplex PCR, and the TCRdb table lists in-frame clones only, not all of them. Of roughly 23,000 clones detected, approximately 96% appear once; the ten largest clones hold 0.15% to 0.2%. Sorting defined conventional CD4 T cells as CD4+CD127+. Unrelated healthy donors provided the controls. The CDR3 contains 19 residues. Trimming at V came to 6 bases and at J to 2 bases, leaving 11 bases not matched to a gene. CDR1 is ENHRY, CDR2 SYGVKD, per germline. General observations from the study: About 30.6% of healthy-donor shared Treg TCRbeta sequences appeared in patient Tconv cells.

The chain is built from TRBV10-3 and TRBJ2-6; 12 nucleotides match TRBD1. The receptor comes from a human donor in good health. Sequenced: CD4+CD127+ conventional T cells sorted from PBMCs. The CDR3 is CAIRGTGGAVSAGANVLTF. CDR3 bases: TGTGCCATCAGGGGGACAGGGGGCGCGGTATCGGCTGGGGCCAACGTCCTGACTTTC.